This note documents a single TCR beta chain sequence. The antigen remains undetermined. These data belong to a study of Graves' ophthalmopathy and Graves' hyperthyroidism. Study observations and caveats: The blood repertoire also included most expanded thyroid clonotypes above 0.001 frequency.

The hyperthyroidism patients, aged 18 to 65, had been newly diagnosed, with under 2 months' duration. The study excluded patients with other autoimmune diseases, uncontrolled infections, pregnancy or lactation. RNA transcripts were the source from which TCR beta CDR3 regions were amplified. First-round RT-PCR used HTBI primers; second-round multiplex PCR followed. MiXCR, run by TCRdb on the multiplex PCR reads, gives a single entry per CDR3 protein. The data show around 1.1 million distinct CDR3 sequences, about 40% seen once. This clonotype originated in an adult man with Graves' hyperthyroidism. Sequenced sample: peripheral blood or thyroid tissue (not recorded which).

CDR3 amino acids: CSVEGQAGSYEQYF. CDR3 DNA sequence: TGCAGCGTTGAAGGACAGGCGGGGTCCTACGAGCAGTACTTC. The chain recombines TRBV29-1 with TRBJ2-7; D may be TRBD1 or TRBD2 (6 bases each). CDR1 is SQVTM, CDR2 ANQGSEA, per germline. Trimming took 1 base from V and 1 from J, leaving 11 bases between them. The CDR3 length is 14 residues.